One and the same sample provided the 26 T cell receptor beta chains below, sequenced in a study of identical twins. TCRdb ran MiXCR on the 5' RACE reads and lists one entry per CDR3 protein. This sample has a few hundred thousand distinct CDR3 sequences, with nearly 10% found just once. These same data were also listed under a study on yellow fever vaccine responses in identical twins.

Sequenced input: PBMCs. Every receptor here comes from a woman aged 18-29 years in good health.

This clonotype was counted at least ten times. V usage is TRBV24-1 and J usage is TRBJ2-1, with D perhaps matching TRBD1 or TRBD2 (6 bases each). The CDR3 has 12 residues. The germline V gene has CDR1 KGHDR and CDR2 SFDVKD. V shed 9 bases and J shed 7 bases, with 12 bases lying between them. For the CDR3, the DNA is TGTGCCACCCGGGGGCTCCCTAATGAGCAGTTCTTC. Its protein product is CATRGLPNEQFF.

CDR3 protein: CASSLGWGYSNQPQHF. As DNA, the CDR3 is TGTGCCAGCAGTTTAGGTTGGGGATATAGCAATCAGCCCCAGCATTTT. The chain recombines TRBV27 with TRBJ1-5; D is undetermined. This CDR3 is built from 16 residues. V shed 2 bases and J shed 0 bases, with 11 bases lying between them. CDR1 and CDR2 (germline): MNHEY, SMNVEV (reference sequence).

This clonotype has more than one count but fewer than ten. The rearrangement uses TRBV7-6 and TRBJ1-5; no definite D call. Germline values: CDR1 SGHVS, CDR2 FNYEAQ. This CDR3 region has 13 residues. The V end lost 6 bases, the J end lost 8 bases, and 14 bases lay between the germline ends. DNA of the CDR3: TGTGCCAGCAGTCTGGACGGGAGGAAGCCCCAGCATTTT. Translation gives CASSLDGRKPQHF.

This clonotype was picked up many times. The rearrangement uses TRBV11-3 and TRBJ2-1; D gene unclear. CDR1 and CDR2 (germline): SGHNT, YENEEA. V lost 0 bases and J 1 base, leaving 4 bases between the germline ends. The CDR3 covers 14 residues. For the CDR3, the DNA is TGTGCCAGCAGCTTAGACCGTTCCTACAATGAGCAGTTCTTC. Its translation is CASSLDRSYNEQFF. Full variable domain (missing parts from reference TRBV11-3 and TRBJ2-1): EAGVVQSPRYKIIEKKQPVAFWCNPISGHNTLYWYLQNLGQGPELLIRYENEEAVDDSQLPKDRFSAERLKGVDSTLKIQPAELGDSAVYLCASSLDRSYNEQFFGPGTRLTVL.

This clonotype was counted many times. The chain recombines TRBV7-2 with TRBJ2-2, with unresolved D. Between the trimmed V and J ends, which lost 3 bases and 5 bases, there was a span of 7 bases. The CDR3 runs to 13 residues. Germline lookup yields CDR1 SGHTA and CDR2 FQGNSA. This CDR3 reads CASSLIRTGELFF. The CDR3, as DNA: TGTGCCAGCAGCTTGATCAGGACCGGGGAGCTGTTTTTT.

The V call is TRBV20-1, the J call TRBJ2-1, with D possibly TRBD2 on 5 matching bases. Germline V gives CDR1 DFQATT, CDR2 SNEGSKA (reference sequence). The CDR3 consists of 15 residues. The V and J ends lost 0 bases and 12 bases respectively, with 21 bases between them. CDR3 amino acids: CSARDESSRSKVQFF. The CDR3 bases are TGCAGTGCTAGAGATGAATCTAGCAGGAGTAAAGTGCAGTTCTTC.

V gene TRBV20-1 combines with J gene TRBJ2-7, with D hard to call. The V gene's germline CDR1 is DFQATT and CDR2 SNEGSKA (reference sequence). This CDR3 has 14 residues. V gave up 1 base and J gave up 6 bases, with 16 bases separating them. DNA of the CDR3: TGCAGTGCTAGAGTTTCGAGATTTAACGGCGAGCAGTACTTC. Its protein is CSARVSRFNGEQYF.

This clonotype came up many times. The chain's CDR3 is CASSPAPGLAGGVDTQYF. The DNA of the CDR3 is TGTGCCAGCAGCCCGGCCCCCGGACTAGCGGGGGGAGTAGATACGCAGTATTTT. The chain uses TRBV7-3 and TRBJ2-3, with 14 bases fitting TRBD2. This CDR3 has 18 amino acids. The V segment lost 5 bases and the J segment 5 bases; nucleotides outside the gene matches: 12. Germline CDR1 is SGHTA and CDR2 is FQGTGA.

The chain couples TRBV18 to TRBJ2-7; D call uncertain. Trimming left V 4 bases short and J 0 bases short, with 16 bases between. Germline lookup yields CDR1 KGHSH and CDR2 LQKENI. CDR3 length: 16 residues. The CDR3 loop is CASSLTRPTNSYEQYF. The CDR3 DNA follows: TGTGCCAGCTCACTGACACGACCGACAAACTCCTACGAGCAGTACTTC.

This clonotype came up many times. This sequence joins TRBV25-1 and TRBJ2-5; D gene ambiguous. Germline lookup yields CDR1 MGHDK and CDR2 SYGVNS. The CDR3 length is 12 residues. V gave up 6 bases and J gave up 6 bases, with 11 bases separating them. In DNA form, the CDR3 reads TGTGCCAGCAGCAGCCTAGGGAAGACCCAGTACTTC. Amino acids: CASSSLGKTQYF.

The CDR3 reads CASSGTGKGDQETQYF. The CDR3 DNA reads TGTGCCAGCAGTGGAACAGGGAAAGGGGATCAAGAGACCCAGTACTTC. The chain uses TRBV28 and TRBJ2-5, with D perhaps matching TRBD1 (6 bases). The CDR3 totals 16 residues. Trimming cost V 5 bases and J 2 bases, with 18 bases left between them. Germline V gene data show CDR1 as MDHEN and CDR2 as SYDVKM.

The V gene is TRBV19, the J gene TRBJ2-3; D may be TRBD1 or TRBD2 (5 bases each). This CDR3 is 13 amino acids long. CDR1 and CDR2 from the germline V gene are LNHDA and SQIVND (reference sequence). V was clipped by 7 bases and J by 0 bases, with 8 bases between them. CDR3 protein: CASKRGSTDTQYF. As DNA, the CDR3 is TGTGCCAGTAAGAGGGGCAGCACAGATACGCAGTATTTT.

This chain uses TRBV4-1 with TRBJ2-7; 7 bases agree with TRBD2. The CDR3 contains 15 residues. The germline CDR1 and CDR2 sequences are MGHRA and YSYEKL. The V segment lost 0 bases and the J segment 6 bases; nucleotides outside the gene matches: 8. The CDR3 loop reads CASSQEGRDLIEQYF. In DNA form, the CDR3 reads TGCGCCAGCAGCCAAGAAGGGAGGGATCTGATCGAGCAGTACTTC.

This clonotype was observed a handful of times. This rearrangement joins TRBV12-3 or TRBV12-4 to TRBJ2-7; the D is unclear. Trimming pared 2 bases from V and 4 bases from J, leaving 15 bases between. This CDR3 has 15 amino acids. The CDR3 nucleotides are TGTGCCAGCAGTTTAAAACGCGCAGTAGCATACGAGCAGTACTTC. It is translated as CASSLKRAVAYEQYF.

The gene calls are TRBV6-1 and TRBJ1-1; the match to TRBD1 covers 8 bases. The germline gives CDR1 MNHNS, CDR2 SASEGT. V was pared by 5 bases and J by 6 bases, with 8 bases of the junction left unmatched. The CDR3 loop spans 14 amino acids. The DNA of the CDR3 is TGTGCCAGCAGTCGACAGGGGATTATCTCTGAAGCTTTCTTT. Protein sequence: CASSRQGIISEAFF.

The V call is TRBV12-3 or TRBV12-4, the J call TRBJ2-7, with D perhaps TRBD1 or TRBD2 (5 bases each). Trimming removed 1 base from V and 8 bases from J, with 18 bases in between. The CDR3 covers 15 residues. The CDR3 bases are TGTGCCAGCAGTTTAGTTTTCGGTGGGGGAACGAAGCAGTACTTC. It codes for CASSLVFGGGTKQYF.

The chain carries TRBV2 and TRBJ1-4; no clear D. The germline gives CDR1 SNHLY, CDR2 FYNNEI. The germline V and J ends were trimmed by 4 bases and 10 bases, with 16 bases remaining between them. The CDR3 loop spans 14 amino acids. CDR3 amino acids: CASSVSPMGAKLFF. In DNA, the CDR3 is TGTGCCAGCAGTGTATCCCCCATGGGAGCAAAACTGTTTTTT.

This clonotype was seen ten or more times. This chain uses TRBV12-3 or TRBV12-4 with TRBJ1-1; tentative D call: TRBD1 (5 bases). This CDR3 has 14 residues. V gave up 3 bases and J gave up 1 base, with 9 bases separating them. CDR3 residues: CASSFTGKNTEAFF. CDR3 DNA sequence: TGTGCCAGCAGTTTCACAGGAAAGAACACTGAAGCTTTCTTT.

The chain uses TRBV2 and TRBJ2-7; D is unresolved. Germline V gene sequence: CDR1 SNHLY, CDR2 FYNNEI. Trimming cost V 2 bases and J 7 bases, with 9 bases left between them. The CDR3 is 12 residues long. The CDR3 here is CASSEQVWEQYF. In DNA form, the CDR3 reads TGTGCCAGCAGTGAACAGGTTTGGGAGCAGTACTTC.

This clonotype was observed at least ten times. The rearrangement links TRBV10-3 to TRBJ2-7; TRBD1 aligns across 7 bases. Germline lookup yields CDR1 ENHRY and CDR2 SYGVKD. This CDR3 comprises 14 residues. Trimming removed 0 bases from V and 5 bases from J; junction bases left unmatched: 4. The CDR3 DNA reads TGTGCCATCAGTGAGTCTGTCCAGGGGGACGAGCAGTACTTC. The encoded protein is CAISESVQGDEQYF.

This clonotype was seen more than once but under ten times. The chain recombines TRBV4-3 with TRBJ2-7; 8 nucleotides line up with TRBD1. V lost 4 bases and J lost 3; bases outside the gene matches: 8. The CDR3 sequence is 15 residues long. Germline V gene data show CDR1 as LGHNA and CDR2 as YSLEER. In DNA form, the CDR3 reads TGCGCCAGCAGCCGAGACCGGGACAGGAACTACGAGCAGTACTTC. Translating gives CASSRDRDRNYEQYF.

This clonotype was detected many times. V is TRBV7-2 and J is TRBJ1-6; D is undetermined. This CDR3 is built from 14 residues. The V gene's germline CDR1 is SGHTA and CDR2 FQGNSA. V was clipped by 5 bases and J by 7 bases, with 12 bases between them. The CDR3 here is CASSVGLSNSPLHF. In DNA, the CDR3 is TGTGCCAGCAGCGTAGGACTGAGCAATTCACCCCTCCACTTT.

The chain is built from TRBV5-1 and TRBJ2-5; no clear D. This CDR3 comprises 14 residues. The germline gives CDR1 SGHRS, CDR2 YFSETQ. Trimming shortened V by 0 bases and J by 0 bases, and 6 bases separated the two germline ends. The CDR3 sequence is CASSLAANQETQYF. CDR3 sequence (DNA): TGCGCCAGCAGCTTGGCGGCAAACCAAGAGACCCAGTACTTC.

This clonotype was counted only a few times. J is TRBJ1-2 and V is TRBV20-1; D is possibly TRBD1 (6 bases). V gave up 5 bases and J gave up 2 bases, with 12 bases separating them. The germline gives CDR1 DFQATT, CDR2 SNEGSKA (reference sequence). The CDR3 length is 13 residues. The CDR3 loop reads CSAVQGNNYGYTF. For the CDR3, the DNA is TGCAGTGCTGTACAGGGTAACAACTATGGCTACACCTTC.

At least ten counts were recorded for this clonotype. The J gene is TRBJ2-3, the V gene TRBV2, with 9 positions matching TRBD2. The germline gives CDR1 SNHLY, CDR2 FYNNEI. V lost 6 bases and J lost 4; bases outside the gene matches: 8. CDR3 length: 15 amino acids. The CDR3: CASSGSSGASDTQYF. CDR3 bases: TGTGCCAGCAGCGGGTCTAGCGGGGCCTCAGATACGCAGTATTTT.

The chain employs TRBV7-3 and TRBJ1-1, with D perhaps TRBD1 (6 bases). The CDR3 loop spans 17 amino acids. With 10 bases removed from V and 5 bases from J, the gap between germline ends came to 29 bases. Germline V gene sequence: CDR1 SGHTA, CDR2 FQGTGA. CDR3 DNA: TGTGCCACCCCAGGCCATATCAGCGGGGGCCCCGGGACTGAAGCTTTCTTT. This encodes CATPGHISGGPGTEAFF.